Following are 18 T cell receptor beta chains from one sample sequenced in a study of blood T cell repertoires in COVID-19. The data were produced by immunoSEQ multiplex PCR, yet TCRdb's version contains in-frame clones alone and is incomplete. The sample lists about 80,000 clones, 78% seen once, with less than 20% in the top ten. What was sequenced was peripheral blood. Receptors were obtained from a human donor in a cohort sampled during active COVID-19.

V is TRBV11-2 and J is TRBJ1-5, with no clear D. V lost 3 bases to trimming and J lost 4 bases, with 7 bases between them. This CDR3 is built from 13 residues. Germline lookup yields CDR1 SGHAT and CDR2 FQNNGV. The CDR3 DNA reads TGTGCCAGCAGCTTTGGCCCTAATCAGCCCCAGCATTTT. As protein: CASSFGPNQPQHF. Combining the CDR3 with reference TRBV11-2 and TRBJ1-5 gives the whole variable domain EAGVAQSPRYKIIEKRQSVAFWCNPISGHATLYWYQQILGQGPKLLIQFQNNGVVDDSQLPKDRFSAERLKGVDSTLKIQPAKLEDSAVYLCASSFGPNQPQHFGDGTRLSIL.

This clone showed up just a few times. The gene calls are TRBV3-1 (or the pseudogene TRBV3-2) and TRBJ2-1; 7 nucleotides line up with TRBD2. Unmatched junction bases numbered 11, after V lost 3 bases and J lost 9 bases. Germline-derived CDR1 and CDR2 are LGHDT and YNNKEL (reference sequence). The CDR3 totals 15 residues. CDR3 sequence reads: CASSHALMGGGEQFF. For the CDR3, the DNA is TGTGCCAGCAGCCATGCCCTTATGGGGGGGGGTGAGCAGTTCTTC.

This clone was counted only a few times. This rearrangement joins TRBV5-1 to TRBJ2-1, with 7 bases lining up with TRBD2. Germline CDR1 is SGHRS and CDR2 is YFSETQ. CDR3 length: 15 residues. After removal of 0 bases from V and 3 bases from J, the junction contained 3 bases not matched to a gene. The CDR3 loop reads CASSLVLAVYNEQFF. The CDR3 DNA is TGCGCCAGCAGCTTGGTTCTAGCGGTCTACAATGAGCAGTTCTTC.

This clone showed up just a few times. V gene TRBV9 combines with J gene TRBJ1-2, with D possibly being TRBD1 (5 bases). Trimming left V 3 bases short and J 6 bases short, with 15 bases between. Germline CDR1 and CDR2: SGDLS and YYNGEE. The CDR3 runs to 14 residues. The CDR3, as DNA: TGTGCCAGCAGCGCACCCGGGGAGGGACATGGCTACACCTTC. It encodes CASSAPGEGHGYTF.

This chain uses TRBV13 with TRBJ2-5; D may be TRBD2 (7 bases). Germline lookup yields CDR1 PRHDT and CDR2 FYEKMQ (reference sequence). This CDR3 is 16 amino acids long. With 5 bases removed from V and 2 bases from J, the gap between germline ends came to 18 bases. CDR3 nucleotides: TGTGCCAGCAGCCCCAGGCGGGGGCCGGGGCAAGAGACCCAGTACTTC. Translation gives CASSPRRGPGQETQYF.

The V gene is TRBV7-8, the J gene TRBJ2-5; D perhaps matches TRBD1 (5 bases). Germline V CDR1 and CDR2: SGHVS, FQNEAQ. CDR3 length: 15 residues. Trimming removed 0 bases at V and 3 bases at J, with 11 bases between. For the CDR3, the DNA is TGTGCCAGCAGCTTAGCTGTGGGGCCGAAAGAGACCCAGTACTTC. Translation gives CASSLAVGPKETQYF.

The chain is built from TRBV5-1 and TRBJ1-2, with 8 bases that match TRBD1. The CDR3 has 15 residues. Germline assignment: CDR1 SGHRS and CDR2 YFSETQ. V was pared by 2 bases and J by 2 bases, with 5 bases of the junction left unmatched. CDR3 nucleotides: TGCGCCAGCAGCTTACCGGGACAGGTGAACTATGGCTACACCTTC. Protein product: CASSLPGQVNYGYTF.

V gene TRBV6-2 or TRBV6-3 combines with J gene TRBJ2-1; the D is unclear. This CDR3 is 14 amino acids long. Germline assignment: CDR1 MNHEY and CDR2 SVGEGT. V was pared by 5 bases and J by 3 bases, with 11 bases between. CDR3 bases: TGTGCCAGCAGTCTTACCTCGAGCTACAATGAGCAGTTCTTC. Translation gives CASSLTSSYNEQFF.

The chain employs TRBV9 and TRBJ2-3; 7 bases line up with TRBD2. Germline trimming cut 3 bases from V and 8 bases from J; bases unmatched to any gene: 12. The CDR3 is made up of 15 amino acids. The germline V gene encodes CDR1 SGDLS and CDR2 YYNGEE. CDR3 region: CASSELGAGVATQYF. In DNA, the CDR3 is TGTGCCAGCAGCGAGTTGGGCGCGGGAGTAGCTACGCAGTATTTT. The variable domain in full, with the rest retrieved from reference TRBV9 and TRBJ2-3, is DSGVTQTPKHLITATGQRVTLRCSPRSGDLSVYWYQQSLDQGLQFLIQYYNGEERAKGNILERFSAQQFPDLHSELNLSSLELGDSALYFCASSELGAGVATQYFGPGTRLTVL.

This chain connects TRBV3-1 (or the pseudogene TRBV3-2) to TRBJ1-2; D possibly corresponds to TRBD1 (6 bases). Trimming shortened V by 0 bases and J by 3 bases, and 8 bases separated the two germline ends. The CDR3 has 14 amino acids. CDR1 is LGHDT and CDR2 is YNNKEL in the germline V gene (reference sequence). The CDR3 sequence is CASSQEDRHYGYTF. The CDR3, as DNA: TGTGCCAGCAGCCAAGAGGACAGACACTATGGCTACACCTTC.

J is TRBJ2-5 and V is TRBV24-1, with D perhaps matching TRBD1 (5 bases). Germline lookup yields CDR1 KGHDR and CDR2 SFDVKD. The CDR3 runs to 14 residues. The V end lost 4 bases, the J end lost 14 bases, and 22 bases lay between the germline ends. CDR3 nucleotide sequence: TGTGCCACCAGTGACCTCCCGTTTGGGGCCCGCCTTTACTTC. This gives the protein CATSDLPFGARLYF.

V is TRBV4-1 and J is TRBJ2-2; TRBD1 might be the D (6 bases). This CDR3 comprises 18 residues. Trimming left V 3 bases short and J 5 bases short, with 22 bases between. Germline V gives CDR1 MGHRA, CDR2 YSYEKL. The CDR3 nucleotides are TGCGCCAGCAGCCACGATCCGACAGGCAACTTCGGAACCGGGGAGCTGTTTTTT. Protein sequence: CASSHDPTGNFGTGELFF.

The chain carries TRBV27 and TRBJ2-3, with D possibly TRBD2 on 5 matching bases. CDR3 length: 14 residues. The V gene lost 8 bases and the J gene lost 2 bases, with 14 bases spanning the gap. In germline, CDR1 is MNHEY, CDR2 SMNVEV (reference sequence). In DNA form, the CDR3 reads TGTGCCAGCGCATCCCGCGGGTACACAGATACGCAGTATTTT. Protein: CASASRGYTDTQYF.

This chain joins TRBV6-5 and TRBJ1-1, with D unclear. The CDR3 has 11 amino acids. Germline loops: CDR1 MNHEY, CDR2 SVGAGI. The ends were cut back, 7 bases at V and 6 bases at J, with 9 bases in the middle. DNA of the CDR3: TGTGCCAGCAATCTACAGCCTGAAGCTTTCTTT. Amino acids: CASNLQPEAFF.

V is TRBV18 and J is TRBJ1-5; unclear D gene. CDR1 KGHSH and CDR2 LQKENI come from the germline V gene. This CDR3 region has 13 residues. V dropped 3 bases and J dropped 5 bases, with 8 bases sitting between them. CDR3 residues: CASSPGRHQPQHF. The CDR3 bases are TGTGCCAGCTCACCGGGCAGGCATCAGCCCCAGCATTTT.

The J gene is TRBJ2-3, the V gene TRBV5-4; TRBD2 matches 11 bases. Trimming removed 3 bases from V and 4 bases from J; junction bases left unmatched: 7. Germline assignment: CDR1 SGHNT and CDR2 YYREEE (reference sequence). The CDR3 spans 16 residues. CDR3 residues: CASSYSSGGWADTQYF. Here the CDR3 DNA reads TGTGCCAGCAGCTACTCTAGCGGGGGGTGGGCAGATACGCAGTATTTT.

The chain uses TRBV30 and TRBJ1-6; D perhaps matches TRBD1 (5 bases). V was shortened by 0 bases and J by 7 bases, with 13 bases between the two germline ends. The CDR3 loop spans 15 amino acids. Germline V gives CDR1 GTSNPN, CDR2 SVGIG (reference sequence). CDR3 DNA: TGTGCCTGGAGTGTACGAACAGGTCCAAATTCACCCCTCCACTTT. Translation gives CAWSVRTGPNSPLHF.

J is TRBJ1-2 and V is TRBV2, with D possibly matching TRBD1 (6 bases). Trimming removed 2 bases from V and 4 bases from J, with 11 bases in between. The germline V gene encodes CDR1 SNHLY and CDR2 FYNNEI. This CDR3 spans 14 amino acids. CDR3 in DNA: TGTGCCAGCAGTGAATGGGGGGGGCGCTATGGCTACACCTTC. Amino acids: CASSEWGGRYGYTF.